Each of the 21 T cell receptor beta chains below was sequenced from the same sample in a study of CD8+CD57+ T cells in acquired aplastic anemia. Profiling of TCR beta VDJ combinations and CDR3 sequences used genomic DNA as template. MiXCR, applied by TCRdb to the reads, yields one record per CDR3 protein. The sample consists of 80,000 to 100,000 distinct CDR3 sequences, roughly two thirds of them appearing once. All sequencing subjects had displayed CD8+CD57+ cell expansion on flow cytometry. Material for sequencing was sorted CD4+, CD8+, or CD8+CD57+ T cells (not recorded which) from PBMCs. All receptors derive from a human donor with aplastic anemia.

The chain uses TRBV19 and TRBJ2-2; no definite D call. The CDR3 contains 14 residues. The ends were cut back, 2 bases at V and 1 base at J, with 5 bases in the middle. Germline CDR1 reads LNHDA; CDR2 reads SQIVND (reference sequence). CDR3 sequence: CASSIKENTGELFF. CDR3 DNA: TGTGCCAGTAGTATAAAAGAGAACACCGGGGAGCTGTTTTTT. Complete variable domain (other parts from reference TRBV19 and TRBJ2-2): DGGITQSPKYLFRKEGQNVTLSCEQNLNHDAMYWYRQDPGQGLRLIYYSQIVNDFQKGDIAEGYSVSREKKESFPLTVTSAQKNPTAFYLCASSIKENTGELFFGEGSRLTVL.

The chain recombines TRBV29-1 with TRBJ2-3; a weak D match, TRBD2 (6 bases). The CDR3 has 15 amino acids. V lost 6 bases and J lost 2, with 18 bases in between. Per germline, CDR1 SQVTM and CDR2 ANQGSEA. The CDR3 reads CSVENLAKDTDTQYF. The CDR3 DNA is TGCAGCGTCGAGAACCTAGCGAAAGACACAGATACGCAGTATTTT.

This chain joins TRBV25-1 and TRBJ2-1, with D hard to call. The V end lost 1 base, the J end lost 12 bases, and 13 bases lay between the germline ends. From germline, CDR1 is MGHDK and CDR2 SYGVNS. This CDR3 comprises 13 residues. The CDR3 here is CASSESAHGTQFF. The CDR3 DNA reads as TGTGCCAGCAGTGAATCCGCACACGGAACGCAGTTCTTC.

This clonotype was counted only a few times. CDR3 in amino acids: CSVAGLYGYTF. The CDR3 region has the DNA TGCAGCGTTGCCGGGCTCTATGGCTACACCTTC. The chain links TRBV29-1 to TRBJ1-2; D remains unclear. The V end was cut by 4 bases, the J end by 4 bases, with 7 bases between. The CDR3 spans 11 residues. Germline CDR1 and CDR2: SQVTM and ANQGSEA. Drawing the rest from reference TRBV29-1 and TRBJ1-2, the complete variable domain is SAVISQKPSRDICQRGTSLTIQCQVDSQVTMMFWYRQQPGQSLTLIATANQGSEATYESGFVIDKFPISRPNLTFSTLTVSNMSPEDSSIYLCSVAGLYGYTFGSGTRLTVV.

The V and J genes are TRBV24-1 and TRBJ1-2; 10 positions match TRBD1. CDR1 is KGHDR and CDR2 is SFDVKD in the germline V gene. The J segment lost 4 bases and the V segment lost 2 bases, leaving 6 bases of the junction unmatched. This CDR3 comprises 16 residues. CDR3 sequence (DNA): TGTGCCACCAGTGATTCGGGACAGGGGACAGGCTATGGCTACACCTTC. Amino acid sequence: CATSDSGQGTGYGYTF.

This clonotype was seen a few times. The chain joins TRBV2 to TRBJ1-2; D is possibly TRBD1 (5 bases). Deletions cut 4 bases from V and 4 bases from J, with 10 bases between. This CDR3 comprises 13 residues. CDR1 is SNHLY, CDR2 FYNNEI, per germline. CDR3 sequence (DNA): TGTGCCAGCAGTGGAGACAGTTTCTATGGCTACACCTTC. Translation gives CASSGDSFYGYTF.

The chain uses TRBV7-8 and TRBJ2-3; TRBD2 is a possible D gene (5 bases). Deletions cut 5 bases from V and 1 base from J, with 10 bases between. Germline V gene sequence: CDR1 SGHVS, CDR2 FQNEAQ. This CDR3 contains 14 residues. The CDR3 sequence: CASSGWRGTDTQYF. The DNA for the CDR3 is TGTGCCAGCAGCGGTTGGCGGGGCACAGATACGCAGTATTTT.

The chain is built from TRBV25-1 and TRBJ1-2; 8 positions match TRBD1. This CDR3 has 12 residues. Per the germline V gene, CDR1 is MGHDK and CDR2 is SYGVNS. V lost 8 bases, J lost 8 bases, and 7 bases stayed unmatched. CDR3 nucleotide sequence: TGTGCCAGCCTAGGACAGGGCGGAGGCTACACCTTC. Amino acids: CASLGQGGGYTF.

The rearrangement joins TRBV20-1 to TRBJ2-3; 8 bases fit TRBD1. Germline V gene data show CDR1 as DFQATT and CDR2 as SNEGSKA (reference sequence). CDR3 length equals 13 residues. V dropped 5 bases and J dropped 1; count of bases not matched to a gene: 2. The chain's CDR3 is CSAHRGGTDTQYF. CDR3 sequence (DNA): TGCAGTGCTCACAGGGGGGGCACAGATACGCAGTATTTT.

This chain links TRBV20-1 with TRBJ2-3; D is perhaps TRBD1 (6 bases). CDR3 length equals 16 residues. Germline-derived CDR1 and CDR2 are DFQATT and SNEGSKA (reference sequence). The V gene lost 0 bases and the J gene lost 2 bases, with 15 bases spanning the gap. In nucleotides, the CDR3 is TGCAGTGCTAGAGATTGGGAGTGGGGGCCCACAGATACGCAGTATTTT. Its translation is CSARDWEWGPTDTQYF.

V gene TRBV3-1 combines with J gene TRBJ2-1; 7 bases align to TRBD1. V shed 2 bases and J 9 bases; nucleotides not matched to a gene: 7. This CDR3 comprises 14 residues. CDR1 is LGHDT, CDR2 YNNKEL, per germline (reference sequence). The CDR3 bases are TGTGCCAGCAGCCAACTAGGGGGCTCAATTGAGCAGTTCTTC. It yields the protein CASSQLGGSIEQFF.

This clonotype was observed a handful of times. The chain combines TRBV7-9 with TRBJ1-5; D is undetermined. V lost 6 bases and J lost 0, with 6 bases in between. Germline V gene sequence: CDR1 SEHNR, CDR2 FQNEAQ (reference sequence). CDR3 size: 13 residues. This CDR3 is CASSSGSNQPQHF. CDR3 sequence (DNA): TGTGCCAGCAGTTCTGGTAGCAATCAGCCCCAGCATTTT.

This clonotype was recorded only once. The rearrangement links TRBV5-6 to TRBJ1-1; 11 bases map to TRBD1. J gave up 4 bases and V 2 bases, and 4 bases lay outside the gene matches. CDR1 is SGHDT, CDR2 YYEEEE, per germline. The CDR3 extends over 15 amino acids. CDR3 amino acids: CASSFGQGAGTEAFF. CDR3 nucleotides: TGTGCCAGCAGCTTTGGACAGGGGGCAGGCACTGAAGCTTTCTTT.

The chain has TRBV2 and TRBJ2-1, with 7 bases matching TRBD1. CDR1 and CDR2 (germline): SNHLY, FYNNEI. Trimming cost V 4 bases and J 9 bases; bases outside gene matches: 6. The CDR3 runs to 13 residues. This CDR3 reads CASSGRQGSEQFF. Here the CDR3 DNA reads TGTGCCAGCAGTGGCCGACAGGGTAGTGAGCAGTTCTTC.

The chain carries TRBV10-3 and TRBJ1-4; D remains ambiguous. CDR1 is ENHRY and CDR2 is SYGVKD in the germline V gene. The V end was cut by 2 bases, the J end by 4 bases, with 5 bases between. This CDR3 is 13 amino acids long. The CDR3 reads CAISEQHNEKLFF. DNA for the CDR3: TGTGCCATCAGTGAGCAGCATAATGAAAAACTGTTTTTT.

The genes are TRBV15 and TRBJ1-2; possible D gene TRBD1, 6 bases. Germline values: CDR1 LNHNV, CDR2 YYDKDF (reference sequence). This CDR3 is built from 16 residues. Trimming stripped 4 bases from V and 4 bases from J, with 19 bases between. CDR3 sequence (DNA): TGTGCCACCAGCATAGGATTTGGGGGCGAAGGCTATGGCTACACCTTC. Its translation: CATSIGFGGEGYGYTF.

The CDR3 loop is CATSRHSAGRTPSYNEQFF. CDR3 DNA sequence: TGTGCCACCAGCAGACACTCGGCGGGTAGGACCCCTTCCTACAATGAGCAGTTCTTC. V and J are TRBV15 and TRBJ2-1, with D possibly being TRBD2 (5 bases). V was pared by 2 bases and J by 1 base, with 21 bases between. CDR3 size: 19 residues. CDR1 and CDR2 (germline): LNHNV, YYDKDF (reference sequence). The variable domain in full, with the rest retrieved from reference TRBV15 and TRBJ2-1, is DAMVIQNPRYQVTQFGKPVTLSCSQTLNHNVMYWYQQKSSQAPKLLFHYYDKDFNNEADTPDNFQSRRPNTSFCFLDIRSPGLGDTAMYLCATSRHSAGRTPSYNEQFFGPGTRLTVL.

This clonotype has more than one count but fewer than ten. J is TRBJ2-3 and V is TRBV11-2, with a possible D match to TRBD2 (6 bases). V was pared by 3 bases and J by 2 bases, with 15 bases between. The length of the CDR3 is 16 residues. Per the germline V gene, CDR1 is SGHAT and CDR2 is FQNNGV. CDR3 loop: CASSLGPGLNTDTQYF. CDR3 bases: TGTGCCAGCAGCTTGGGGCCGGGACTCAACACAGATACGCAGTATTTT.

The chain has TRBV20-1 and TRBJ1-2, with 7 bases identical to TRBD1. The germline gives CDR1 DFQATT, CDR2 SNEGSKA (reference sequence). The V gene end was trimmed by 1 base and the J gene end by 7 bases; junction bases not matched to a gene: 12. This CDR3 is built from 15 residues. The CDR3 bases are TGCAGTGCTAGAGGTCTAGGACAGGAGGTCGTTGGCTACACCTTC. Translating gives CSARGLGQEVVGYTF.

The genes are TRBV20-1 and TRBJ2-3; TRBD2 matches at 9 bases. Germline V gene data show CDR1 as DFQATT and CDR2 as SNEGSKA (reference sequence). V lost 0 bases and J lost 7; bases outside the gene matches: 11. There are 16 residues in the CDR3. The chain's CDR3 is CSARDRREGTWNTQYF. The DNA of the CDR3 is TGCAGTGCTAGAGATAGGCGGGAGGGAACGTGGAATACGCAGTATTTT.

This clonotype was seen a handful of times. The genes are TRBV2 and TRBJ2-5, with D uncertain. The CDR3 is 11 amino acids. V lost 7 bases and J lost 3, with 6 bases in between. CDR1 and CDR2 from the germline V gene are SNHLY and FYNNEI. The CDR3 loop is CASIIEETQYF. For the CDR3, the DNA is TGTGCCAGCATAATCGAAGAGACCCAGTACTTC. The whole variable domain, filled in from reference TRBV2 and TRBJ2-5, reads EPEVTQTPSHQVTQMGQEVILRCVPISNHLYFYWYRQILGQKVEFLVSFYNNEISEKSEIFDDQFSVERPDGSNFTLKIRSTKLEDSAMYFCASIIEETQYFGPGTRLLVL.